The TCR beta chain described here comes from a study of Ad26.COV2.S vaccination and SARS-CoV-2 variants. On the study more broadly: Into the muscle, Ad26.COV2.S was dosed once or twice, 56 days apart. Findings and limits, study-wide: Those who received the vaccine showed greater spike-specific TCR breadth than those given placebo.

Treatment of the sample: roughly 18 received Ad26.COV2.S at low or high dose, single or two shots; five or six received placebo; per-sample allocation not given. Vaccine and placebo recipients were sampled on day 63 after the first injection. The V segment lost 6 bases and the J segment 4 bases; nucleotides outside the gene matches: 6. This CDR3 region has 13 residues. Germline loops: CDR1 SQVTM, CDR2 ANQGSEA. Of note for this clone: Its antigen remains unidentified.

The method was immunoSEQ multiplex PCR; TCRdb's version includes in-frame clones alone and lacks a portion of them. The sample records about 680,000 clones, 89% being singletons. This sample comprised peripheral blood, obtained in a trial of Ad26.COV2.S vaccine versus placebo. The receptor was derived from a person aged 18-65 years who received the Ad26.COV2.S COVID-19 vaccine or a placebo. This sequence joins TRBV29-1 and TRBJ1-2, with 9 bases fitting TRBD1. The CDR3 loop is CSVSTGGIYGYTF. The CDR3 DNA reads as TGCAGCGTATCGACAGGGGGGATCTATGGCTACACCTTC.